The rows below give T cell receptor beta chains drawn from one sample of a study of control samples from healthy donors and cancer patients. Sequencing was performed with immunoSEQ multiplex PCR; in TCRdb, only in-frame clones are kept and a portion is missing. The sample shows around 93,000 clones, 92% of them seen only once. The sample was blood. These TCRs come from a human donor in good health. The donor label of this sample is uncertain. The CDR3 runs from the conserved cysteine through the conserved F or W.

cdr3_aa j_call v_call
CASSLRRSPDTQYF TRBJ2-3 TRBV5-1
CASSLSPQGLQETQYF TRBJ2-5 TRBV5-6
CASKGSVNPNSPLHF TRBJ1-6 TRBV6-5
CSVGQGETEAFF TRBJ1-1 TRBV29-1
CASSSRDRDYEQYF TRBJ2-7 TRBV19
CASSLGQGYGYTF TRBJ1-2 TRBV12-3/TRBV12-4
CASRTPGGYIYTF TRBJ1-2 TRBV19
CASSYGRQSSGNTIYF TRBJ1-3 TRBV6-5
CASSLKVGGTGNSPLHF TRBJ1-6 TRBV4-2
CASRTTGTGANIQYF TRBJ2-4 TRBV5-1
CASSERAGWNTEAFF TRBJ1-1 TRBV6-1
CASSQVNPGAGRENIQYF TRBJ2-4 TRBV3-1/TRBV3-2
CASSHRVEGQPQHF TRBJ1-5 TRBV6-5
CSASLGDEQYF TRBJ2-7 TRBV20-1
CASSLSQGARTGELFF TRBJ2-2 TRBV5-4
CASSESTGPHQPQHF TRBJ1-5 TRBV6-1
CASSLQQLNTGELFF TRBJ2-2 TRBV7-2
CASSLRDRDTNEKLFF TRBJ1-4 TRBV5-6
CASSQRTLGANVLTF TRBJ2-6 TRBV3-1/TRBV3-2
CASWPPPSGGAVLYEQYF TRBJ2-7 TRBV11-3
CASKLQGTGVGKLFF TRBJ1-4 TRBV6-5
CASSYGHLNNQPQHF TRBJ1-5 TRBV6-2/TRBV6-3
CASSLSSGGAPKLFF TRBJ2-2 TRBV7-9
CASSLGGGRPGGYTF TRBJ1-2 TRBV7-2
CASSFPGQGSGYTF TRBJ1-2 TRBV6-5
CASSPRTAHGGYTF TRBJ1-2 TRBV7-8
CASSLGTGGKEQYF TRBJ2-7 TRBV5-6
CASSLATQAQYF TRBJ2-3 TRBV12-3/TRBV12-4
CASSKAADMNTEAFF TRBJ1-1 TRBV21-1
CATSRETGPQHF TRBJ1-5 TRBV15
CASSAGQGTYNSPLHF TRBJ1-6 TRBV5-4
CASSNDRSPLHF TRBJ1-6 TRBV18
CASKTGTANSPLHF TRBJ1-6 TRBV19
CASISTSTMIENEQFF TRBJ2-1 TRBV19
CASSLTDTQYF TRBJ2-3 TRBV14
CASGTTPDRGYQPQHF TRBJ1-5 TRBV12-5
CASSLGQAAGNTIYF TRBJ1-3 TRBV5-1
CAWSPSQHNEQFF TRBJ2-1 TRBV30
CSASPGSTNTEAFF TRBJ1-1 TRBV20-1
CASSSDRGETQYF TRBJ2-5 TRBV11-3
CACSKQINSPLHF TRBJ1-6 TRBV6-5
CATSEAARTFTDTQYF TRBJ2-3 TRBV24-1
CASSAGQVNTEAFF TRBJ1-1 TRBV5-4
CASSPVTGGFDEQFF TRBJ2-1 TRBV18
CASSSRGARVNTEAFF TRBJ1-1 TRBV5-5
CASSHPRASGIYNEQFF TRBJ2-1 TRBV3-1/TRBV3-2
CASSGRPSGGGDGTQYF TRBJ2-5 TRBV5-1